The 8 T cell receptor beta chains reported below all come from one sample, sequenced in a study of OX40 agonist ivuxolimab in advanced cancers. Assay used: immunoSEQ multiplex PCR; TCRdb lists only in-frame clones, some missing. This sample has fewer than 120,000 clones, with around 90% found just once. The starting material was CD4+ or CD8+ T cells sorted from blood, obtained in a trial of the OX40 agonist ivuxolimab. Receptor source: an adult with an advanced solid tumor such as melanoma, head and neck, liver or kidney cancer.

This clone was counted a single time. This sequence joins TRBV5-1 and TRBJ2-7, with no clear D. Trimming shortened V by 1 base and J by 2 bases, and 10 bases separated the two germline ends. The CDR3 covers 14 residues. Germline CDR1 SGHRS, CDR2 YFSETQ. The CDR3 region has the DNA TGCGCCAGCAGCTTGAATACAGAAACCTACGAGCAGTACTTC. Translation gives CASSLNTETYEQYF. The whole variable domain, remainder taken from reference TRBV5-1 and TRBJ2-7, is KAGVTQTPRYLIKTRGQQVTLSCSPISGHRSVSWYQQTPGQGLQFLFEYFSETQRNKGNFPGRFSGRQFSNSRSEMNVSTLELGDSALYLCASSLNTETYEQYFGPGTRLTVT.

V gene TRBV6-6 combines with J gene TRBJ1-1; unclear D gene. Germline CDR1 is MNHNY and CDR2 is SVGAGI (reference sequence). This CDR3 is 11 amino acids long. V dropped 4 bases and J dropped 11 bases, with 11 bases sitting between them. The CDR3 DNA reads TGTGCCAGCAGTTTTAATAATCGGGCTTTCTTT. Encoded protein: CASSFNNRAFF.

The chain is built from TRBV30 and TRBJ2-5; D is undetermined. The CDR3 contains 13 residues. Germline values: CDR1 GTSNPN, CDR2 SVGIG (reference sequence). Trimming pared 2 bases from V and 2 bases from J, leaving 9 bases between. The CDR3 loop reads CAWSPGTQETQYF. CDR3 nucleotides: TGTGCCTGGAGTCCAGGCACACAAGAGACCCAGTACTTC.

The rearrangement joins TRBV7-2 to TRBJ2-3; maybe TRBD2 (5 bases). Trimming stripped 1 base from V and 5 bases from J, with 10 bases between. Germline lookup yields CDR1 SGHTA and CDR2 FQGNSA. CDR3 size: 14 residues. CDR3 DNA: TGTGCCAGCAGCTTAGTACGGGCGGGAGATACGCAGTATTTT. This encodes CASSLVRAGDTQYF.

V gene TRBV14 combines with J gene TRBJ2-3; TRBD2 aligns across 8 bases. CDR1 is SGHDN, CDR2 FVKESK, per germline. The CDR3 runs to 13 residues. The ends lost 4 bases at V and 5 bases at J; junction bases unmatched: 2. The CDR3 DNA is TGTGCCAGCAGCCTCGGGAGGGGAGATACGCAGTATTTT. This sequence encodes CASSLGRGDTQYF.

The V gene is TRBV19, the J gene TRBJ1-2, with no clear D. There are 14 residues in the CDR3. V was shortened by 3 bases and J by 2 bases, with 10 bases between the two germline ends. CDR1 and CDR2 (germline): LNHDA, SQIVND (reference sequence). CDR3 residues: CASSITSVNYGYTF. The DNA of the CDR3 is TGTGCCAGTAGTATCACATCAGTCAACTATGGCTACACCTTC.

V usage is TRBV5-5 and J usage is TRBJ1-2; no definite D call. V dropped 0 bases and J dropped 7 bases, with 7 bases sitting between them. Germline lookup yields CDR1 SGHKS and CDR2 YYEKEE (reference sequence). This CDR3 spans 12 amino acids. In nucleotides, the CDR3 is TGTGCCAGCAGCTTGGTCTCGGGTGGCTACACCTTC. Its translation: CASSLVSGGYTF.

CDR3 DNA: TGTGCCTCCAGGGTGCGCACTGAAGCTTTCTTT. Translated, it gives CASRVRTEAFF. The V gene is TRBV30, the J gene TRBJ1-1; a possible D gene is TRBD1 (5 bases). Germline assignment: CDR1 GTSNPN and CDR2 SVGIG (reference sequence). The CDR3 contains 11 residues. The V and J ends lost 7 bases and 4 bases respectively, with 10 bases between them.